This TCR beta chain was sequenced during a study of T cells in localized non-small cell lung cancer. The protocol was immunoSEQ multiplex PCR, while the TCRdb copy is restricted to in-frame clones and leaves out a portion. Found here are some 80,000 clones, roughly four fifths of them singletons; the top ten hold roughly 3%. With 5 bases clipped from V and 1 base from J, the junction kept 4 bases outside the gene matches. The germline V gene encodes CDR1 SGHNT and CDR2 YENEEA. The CDR3 consists of 16 residues. Remarks on this clone: The antigen is not known.

Regarding the study as a whole: Exceeding tumor, uninvolved adjacent lung had the highest T cell clonality.

This TCR came from a man between 40 and 70 years old with stage I lung adenocarcinoma. This sequence joins TRBV11-3 and TRBJ2-2; 10 bases fit TRBD2. Sequencing was performed on peripheral blood, taken before any cancer treatment. Written as DNA, the CDR3 is TGTGCCAGCAGCCAGCGGACTAGCGGGAACACCGGGGAGCTGTTTTTT. Protein: CASSQRTSGNTGELFF.